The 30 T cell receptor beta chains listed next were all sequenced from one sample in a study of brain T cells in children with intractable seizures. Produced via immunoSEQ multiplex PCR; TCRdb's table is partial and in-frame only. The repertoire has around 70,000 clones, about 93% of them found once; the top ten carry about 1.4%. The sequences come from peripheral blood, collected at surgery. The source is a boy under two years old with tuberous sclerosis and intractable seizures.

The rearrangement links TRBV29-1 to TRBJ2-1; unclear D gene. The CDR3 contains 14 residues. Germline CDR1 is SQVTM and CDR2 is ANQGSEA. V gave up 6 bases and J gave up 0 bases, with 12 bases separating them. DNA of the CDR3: TGCAGCGTCAACGTTGGGGACTCCTACAATGAGCAGTTCTTC. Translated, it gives CSVNVGDSYNEQFF.

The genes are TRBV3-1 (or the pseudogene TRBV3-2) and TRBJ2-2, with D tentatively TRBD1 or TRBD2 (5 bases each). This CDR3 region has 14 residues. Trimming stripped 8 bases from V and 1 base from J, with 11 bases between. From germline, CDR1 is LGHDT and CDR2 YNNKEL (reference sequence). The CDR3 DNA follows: TGTGCCAGCTCGGGACCGATGAACACCGGGGAGCTGTTTTTT. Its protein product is CASSGPMNTGELFF.

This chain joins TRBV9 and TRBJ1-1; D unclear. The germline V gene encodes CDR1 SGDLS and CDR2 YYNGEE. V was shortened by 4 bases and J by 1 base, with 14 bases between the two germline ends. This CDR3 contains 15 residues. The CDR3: CASSPGGGENTEAFF. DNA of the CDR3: TGTGCCAGCAGCCCAGGCGGTGGGGAGAACACTGAAGCTTTCTTT. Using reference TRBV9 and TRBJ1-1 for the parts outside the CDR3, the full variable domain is DSGVTQTPKHLITATGQRVTLRCSPRSGDLSVYWYQQSLDQGLQFLIQYYNGEERAKGNILERFSAQQFPDLHSELNLSSLELGDSALYFCASSPGGGENTEAFFGQGTRLTVV.

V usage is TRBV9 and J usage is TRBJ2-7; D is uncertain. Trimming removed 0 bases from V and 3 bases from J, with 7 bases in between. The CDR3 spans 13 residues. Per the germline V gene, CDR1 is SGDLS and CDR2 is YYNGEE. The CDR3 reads CASSVGESYEQYF. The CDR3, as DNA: TGTGCCAGCAGCGTAGGCGAAAGCTACGAGCAGTACTTC. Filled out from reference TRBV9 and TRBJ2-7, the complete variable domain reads DSGVTQTPKHLITATGQRVTLRCSPRSGDLSVYWYQQSLDQGLQFLIQYYNGEERAKGNILERFSAQQFPDLHSELNLSSLELGDSALYFCASSVGESYEQYFGPGTRLTVT.

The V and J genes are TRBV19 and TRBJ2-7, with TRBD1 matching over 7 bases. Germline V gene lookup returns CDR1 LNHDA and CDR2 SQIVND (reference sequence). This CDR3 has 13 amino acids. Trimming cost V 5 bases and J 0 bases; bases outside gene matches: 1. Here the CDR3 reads CASSWDSSYEQYF. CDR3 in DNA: TGTGCCAGTAGTTGGGACAGCTCCTACGAGCAGTACTTC.

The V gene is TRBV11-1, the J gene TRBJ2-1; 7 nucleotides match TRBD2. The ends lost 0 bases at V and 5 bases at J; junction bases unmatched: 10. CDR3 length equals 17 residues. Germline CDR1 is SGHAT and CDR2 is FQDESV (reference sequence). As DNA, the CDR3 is TGTGCCAGCAGCTTAGCCTTCGGGGCGGGAGTGGACAATGAGCAGTTCTTC. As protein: CASSLAFGAGVDNEQFF.

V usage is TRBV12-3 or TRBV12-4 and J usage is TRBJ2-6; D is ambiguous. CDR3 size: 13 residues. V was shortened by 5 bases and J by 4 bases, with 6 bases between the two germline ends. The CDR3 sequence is CASSLLGANVLTF. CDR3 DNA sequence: TGTGCCAGCAGTCTCTTGGGGGCCAACGTCCTGACTTTC.

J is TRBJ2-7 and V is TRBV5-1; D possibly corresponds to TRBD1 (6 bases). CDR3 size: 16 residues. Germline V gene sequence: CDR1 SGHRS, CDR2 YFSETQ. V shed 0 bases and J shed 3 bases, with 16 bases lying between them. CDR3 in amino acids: CASSLGPGATVYEQYF. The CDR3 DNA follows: TGCGCCAGCAGCTTGGGGCCAGGGGCTACGGTCTACGAGCAGTACTTC.

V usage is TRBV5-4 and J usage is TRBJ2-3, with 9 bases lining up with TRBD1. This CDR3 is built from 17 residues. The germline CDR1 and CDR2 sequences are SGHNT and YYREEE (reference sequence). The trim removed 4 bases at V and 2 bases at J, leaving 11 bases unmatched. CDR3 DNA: TGTGCCAGCAGCCGTTGGTTAACAGGGGGCGCCACAGATACGCAGTATTTT. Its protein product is CASSRWLTGGATDTQYF.

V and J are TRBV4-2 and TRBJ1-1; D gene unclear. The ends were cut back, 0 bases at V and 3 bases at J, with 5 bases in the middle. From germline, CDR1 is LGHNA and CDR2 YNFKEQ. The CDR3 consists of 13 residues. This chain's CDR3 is CASSQERDTEAFF. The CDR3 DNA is TGTGCCAGCAGCCAAGAGAGAGACACTGAAGCTTTCTTT.

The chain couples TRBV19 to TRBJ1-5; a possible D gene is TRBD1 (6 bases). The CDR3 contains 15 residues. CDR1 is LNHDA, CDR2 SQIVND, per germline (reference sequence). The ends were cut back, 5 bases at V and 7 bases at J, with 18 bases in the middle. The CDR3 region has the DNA TGTGCCAGTAGTTTATGGACAACTACAGGGCAGCCCCAGCATTTT. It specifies CASSLWTTTGQPQHF.

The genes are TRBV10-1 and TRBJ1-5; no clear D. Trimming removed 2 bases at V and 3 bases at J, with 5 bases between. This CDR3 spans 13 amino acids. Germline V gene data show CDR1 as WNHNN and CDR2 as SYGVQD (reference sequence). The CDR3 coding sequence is TGCGCCAGCAGTGAGGGGCTCAATCAGCCCCAGCATTTT. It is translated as CASSEGLNQPQHF.

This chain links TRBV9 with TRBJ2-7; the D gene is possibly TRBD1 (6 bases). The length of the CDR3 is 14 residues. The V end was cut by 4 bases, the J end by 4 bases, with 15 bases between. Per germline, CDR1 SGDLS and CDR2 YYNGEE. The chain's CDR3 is CASSFAGTTYEQYF. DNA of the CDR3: TGTGCCAGCAGCTTCGCCGGGACAACTTACGAGCAGTACTTC.

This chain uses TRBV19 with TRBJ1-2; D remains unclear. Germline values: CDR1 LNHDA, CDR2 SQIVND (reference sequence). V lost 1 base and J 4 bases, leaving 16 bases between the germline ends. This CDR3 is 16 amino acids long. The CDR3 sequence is CASSIVSAVEIYGYTF. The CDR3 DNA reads TGTGCCAGTAGTATAGTTTCGGCCGTAGAGATCTATGGCTACACCTTC.

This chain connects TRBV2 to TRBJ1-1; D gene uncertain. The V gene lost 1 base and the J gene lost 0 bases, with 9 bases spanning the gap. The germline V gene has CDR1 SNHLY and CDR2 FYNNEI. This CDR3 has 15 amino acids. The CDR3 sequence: CASSEGTQMNTEAFF. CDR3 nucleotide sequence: TGTGCCAGCAGTGAAGGAACCCAGATGAACACTGAAGCTTTCTTT.

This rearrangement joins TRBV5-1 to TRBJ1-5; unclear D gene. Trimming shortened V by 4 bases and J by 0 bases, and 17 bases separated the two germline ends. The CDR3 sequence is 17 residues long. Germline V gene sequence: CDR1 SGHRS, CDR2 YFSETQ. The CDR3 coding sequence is TGCGCCAGCAGCCTGGCGGAAGACGTAGATAGCAATCAGCCCCAGCATTTT. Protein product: CASSLAEDVDSNQPQHF.

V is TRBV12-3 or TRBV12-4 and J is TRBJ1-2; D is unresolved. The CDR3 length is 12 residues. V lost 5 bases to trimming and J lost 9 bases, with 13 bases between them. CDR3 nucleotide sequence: TGTGCCAGCAGTCGTGCGGGGTACAGCTACACCTTC. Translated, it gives CASSRAGYSYTF.

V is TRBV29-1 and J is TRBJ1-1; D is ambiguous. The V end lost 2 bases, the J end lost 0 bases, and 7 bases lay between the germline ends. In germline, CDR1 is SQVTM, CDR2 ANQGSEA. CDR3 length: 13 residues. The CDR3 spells CSVEPLLNTEAFF. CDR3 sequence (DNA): TGCAGCGTTGAACCCCTATTGAACACTGAAGCTTTCTTT.

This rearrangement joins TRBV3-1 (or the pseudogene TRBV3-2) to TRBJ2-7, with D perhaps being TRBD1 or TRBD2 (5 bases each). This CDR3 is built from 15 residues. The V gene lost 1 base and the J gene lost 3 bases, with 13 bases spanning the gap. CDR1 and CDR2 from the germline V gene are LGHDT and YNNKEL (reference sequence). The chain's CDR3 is CASSQVLRGLYEQYF. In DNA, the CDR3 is TGTGCCAGCAGCCAAGTTCTGAGGGGCCTCTACGAGCAGTACTTC.

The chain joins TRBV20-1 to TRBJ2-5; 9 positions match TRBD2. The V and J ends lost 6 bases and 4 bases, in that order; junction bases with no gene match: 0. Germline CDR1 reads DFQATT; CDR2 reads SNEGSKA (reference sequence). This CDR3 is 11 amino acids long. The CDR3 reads CSAAGGETQYF. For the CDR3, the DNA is TGCAGTGCAGCGGGGGGAGAGACCCAGTACTTC.

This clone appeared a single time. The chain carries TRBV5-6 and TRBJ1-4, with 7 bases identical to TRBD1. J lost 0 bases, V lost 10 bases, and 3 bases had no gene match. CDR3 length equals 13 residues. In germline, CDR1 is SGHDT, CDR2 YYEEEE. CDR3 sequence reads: CAGQVATNEKLFF. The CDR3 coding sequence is TGTGCCGGACAGGTCGCAACTAATGAAAAACTGTTTTTT.

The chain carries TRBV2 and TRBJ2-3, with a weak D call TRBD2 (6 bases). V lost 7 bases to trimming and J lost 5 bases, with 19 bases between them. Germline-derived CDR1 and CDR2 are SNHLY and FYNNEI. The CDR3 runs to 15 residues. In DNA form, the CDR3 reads TGTGCCAGCATCAGAAATGGGGGGTCCAGAGATACGCAGTATTTT. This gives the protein CASIRNGGSRDTQYF.

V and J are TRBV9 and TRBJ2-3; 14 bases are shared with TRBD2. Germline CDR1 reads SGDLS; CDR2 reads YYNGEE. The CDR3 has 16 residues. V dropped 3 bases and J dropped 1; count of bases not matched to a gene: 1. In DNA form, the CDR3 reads TGTGCCAGCAGCGGACTAGCGGGGGGGCGCACAGATACGCAGTATTTT. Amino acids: CASSGLAGGRTDTQYF.

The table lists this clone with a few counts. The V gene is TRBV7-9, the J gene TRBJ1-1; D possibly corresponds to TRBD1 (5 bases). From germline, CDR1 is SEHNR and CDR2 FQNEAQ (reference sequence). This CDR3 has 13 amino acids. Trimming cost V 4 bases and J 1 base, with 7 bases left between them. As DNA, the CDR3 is TGTGCCAGCAGCTCCGGACAGAACACTGAAGCTTTCTTT. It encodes CASSSGQNTEAFF.

CDR3 coding DNA: TGTGCCAGCAGAGGACAGGAGAGCTCCTACAATGAGCAGTTCTTC. Encoded protein: CASRGQESSYNEQFF. The V call is TRBV25-1, the J call TRBJ2-1; 7 nucleotides agree with TRBD1. Trimming took 6 bases from V and 0 from J; bases not matched to a gene: 5. This CDR3 is built from 15 residues. Germline assignment: CDR1 MGHDK and CDR2 SYGVNS.

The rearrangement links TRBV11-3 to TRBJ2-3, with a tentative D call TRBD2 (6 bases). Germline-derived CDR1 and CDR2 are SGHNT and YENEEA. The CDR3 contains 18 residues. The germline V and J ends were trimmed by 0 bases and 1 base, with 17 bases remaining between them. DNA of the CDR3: TGTGCCAGCAGCTTAGATCCGGGACTCCCTGGGGGCACAGATACGCAGTATTTT. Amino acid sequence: CASSLDPGLPGGTDTQYF.

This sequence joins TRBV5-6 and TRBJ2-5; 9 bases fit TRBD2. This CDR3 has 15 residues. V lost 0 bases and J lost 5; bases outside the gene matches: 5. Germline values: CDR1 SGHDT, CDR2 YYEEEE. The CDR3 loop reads CASSLASGVGETQYF. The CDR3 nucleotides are TGTGCCAGCAGCTTGGCTAGCGGGGTAGGGGAGACCCAGTACTTC.

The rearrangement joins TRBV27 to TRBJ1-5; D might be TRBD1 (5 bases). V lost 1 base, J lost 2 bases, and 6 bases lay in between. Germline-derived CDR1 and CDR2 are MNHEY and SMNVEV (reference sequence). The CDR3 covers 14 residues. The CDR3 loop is CASSLWGGNQPQHF. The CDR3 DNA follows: TGTGCCAGCAGTTTATGGGGCGGCAATCAGCCCCAGCATTTT.

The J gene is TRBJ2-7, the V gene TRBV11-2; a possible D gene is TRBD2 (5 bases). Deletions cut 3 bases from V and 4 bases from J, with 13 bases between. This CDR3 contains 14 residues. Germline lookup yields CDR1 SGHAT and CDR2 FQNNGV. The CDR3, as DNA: TGTGCCAGCAGCTTCCCGGGAAGGTGGTACGAGCAGTACTTC. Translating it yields CASSFPGRWYEQYF.

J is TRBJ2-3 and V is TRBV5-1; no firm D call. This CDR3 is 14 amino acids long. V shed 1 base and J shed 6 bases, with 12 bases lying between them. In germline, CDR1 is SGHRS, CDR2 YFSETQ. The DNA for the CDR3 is TGCGCCAGCAGCTTGAACAGCTTCGGGGATACGCAGTATTTT. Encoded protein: CASSLNSFGDTQYF.